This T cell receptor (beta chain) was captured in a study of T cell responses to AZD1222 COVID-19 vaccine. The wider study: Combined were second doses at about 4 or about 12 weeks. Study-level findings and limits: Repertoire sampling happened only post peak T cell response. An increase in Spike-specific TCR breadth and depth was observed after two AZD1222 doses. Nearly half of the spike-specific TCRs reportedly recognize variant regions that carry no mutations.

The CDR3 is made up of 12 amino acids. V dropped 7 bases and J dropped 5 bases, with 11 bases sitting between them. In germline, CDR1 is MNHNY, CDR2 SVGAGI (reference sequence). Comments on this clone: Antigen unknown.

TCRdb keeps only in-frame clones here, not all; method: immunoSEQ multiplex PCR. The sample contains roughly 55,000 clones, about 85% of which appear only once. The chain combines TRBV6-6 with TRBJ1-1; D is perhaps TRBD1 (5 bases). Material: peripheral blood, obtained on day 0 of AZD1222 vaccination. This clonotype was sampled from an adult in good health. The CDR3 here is CASTRTKTEAFF. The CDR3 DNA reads TGTGCCAGCACCAGGACAAAGACTGAAGCTTTCTTT.